The following is a T cell receptor beta chain sequence with its context. The CDR3 has 15 residues. Germline CDR1 is SEHNR and CDR2 is FQNEAQ (reference sequence). The V gene end was trimmed by 5 bases and the J gene end by 6 bases; junction bases not matched to a gene: 8. Time point noted: newly diagnosed, previously untreated cHL patient sample. The study isolated CD8+ T cells from thawed PBMCs by magnetic negative selection. Comparison relied on PBMCs that came from newly diagnosed, untreated classical Hodgkin lymphoma. TCRdb keeps only in-frame clones here, not all; method: immunoSEQ multiplex PCR. The sample includes around 14,000 clones, around 93% of them seen just once. The entry originates in a study of PD-1 blockade in classical Hodgkin lymphoma.

The sample consisted of CD8+ T cells from blood. The chain has TRBV7-9 and TRBJ2-1; 9 bases are shared with TRBD2. The sequence derives from a human donor with classical Hodgkin lymphoma. The CDR3 spells CASSPSGRTGNEQFF. The CDR3 nucleotides are TGTGCCAGCAGCCCCAGCGGGAGGACGGGCAATGAGCAGTTCTTC.